This T cell receptor beta chain is from a study of OX40 agonist ivuxolimab in advanced cancers. Per germline, CDR1 MNHEY and CDR2 SMNVEV (reference sequence). The CDR3 covers 12 residues. V lost 5 bases, J lost 1 base, and 4 bases lay in between. Here immunoSEQ multiplex PCR was the method, and the copy in TCRdb shows in-frame clones only, minus some. The sample consists of roughly 80,000 clones, over 75% of them appearing once. Sequenced here: CD4+ or CD8+ T cells sorted from blood, sampled in a trial of the OX40 agonist ivuxolimab. The source is an adult with an advanced solid tumor such as melanoma, head and neck, liver or kidney cancer. This chain connects TRBV27 to TRBJ2-3, with D unclear. CDR3 sequence: CASSPGTDTQYF. CDR3 nucleotides: TGTGCCAGCAGTCCCGGCACAGATACGCAGTATTTT.